The clone carrying this T cell receptor (beta chain) was observed at least ten times. Its antigen is not known. These data belong to a study of T cells in Graves' hyperthyroidism and ophthalmopathy. Study results and caveats: Ophthalmopathy was model-predicted a median around seven months pre-onset. Most clonotypes that expanded in the thyroid above 0.001 also showed up in blood.

Amplification of TCR beta CDR3 regions used RNA as the template. First-round RT-PCR targeting the TCR CDR3 was performed with the HTBI primer set. One entry per CDR3 protein results from TCRdb running MiXCR on the multiplex PCR reads. The sample has about 580,000 distinct CDR3 sequences, about 45% seen once; the top ten hold more than 7%. Clinical symptoms, serum thyroxine and TRAb, thyroid ultrasound and orbital computed tomography were used for the diagnoses. CDR3 length: 15 residues. Germline V gene data show CDR1 as MGHRA and CDR2 as YSYEKL. V lost 0 bases, J lost 5 bases, and 5 bases stayed unmatched.

This receptor was obtained from a young woman with Graves' hyperthyroidism. What was sequenced was peripheral blood or thyroid tissue (not recorded which). The genes are TRBV4-1 and TRBJ2-5; TRBD2 agrees at 8 bases. The CDR3 spells CASSQELAAGETQYF. CDR3 coding DNA: TGCGCCAGCAGCCAAGAACTAGCGGCGGGGGAGACCCAGTACTTC.